The rows below give T cell receptor beta chains drawn from one sample of a study of shared clonotypes between healthy human individuals. Assay used: immunoSEQ multiplex PCR; TCRdb lists only in-frame clones, some missing. The sample gives a few million clones, around 90% of which show up once; approximately 0.41% is in the top ten. Sequenced input: naive CD4+ T cells from PBMCs. The receptors were gathered from a man aged 18 to 29 in good health. Some clones in this sample may be carry-over from other donors' samples. Both conserved end residues are part of each CDR3. The order of the fields is V gene, CDR3 length, clone size, D gene, J gene, CDR3 protein, CDR3 DNA. D genes are given only for firm matches. Size is omitted from some rows. Given values are once, few, many or a class for expanded clones.

V: TRBV15; length: 14; size: .; D: .; J: TRBJ1-2; CDR3: CATSRDNWDYGYTF; DNA: TGTGCCACCAGCAGAGATAATTGGGACTATGGCTACACCTTC
V: TRBV6-5; length: 13; size: .; D: .; J: TRBJ1-2; CDR3: CASSRKGVGGYTF; DNA: TGTGCCAGCAGTAGAAAGGGGGTTGGTGGCTACACCTTC
V: TRBV7-9; length: 13; size: .; D: .; J: TRBJ1-1; CDR3: CASSLEVNTEAFF; DNA: TGTGCCAGCAGCTTAGAGGTCAACACTGAAGCTTTCTTT
V: TRBV7-3; length: 16; size: .; D: .; J: TRBJ2-6; CDR3: CASSLIGGFGANVLTF; DNA: TGTGCCAGCAGCTTAATTGGAGGGTTTGGGGCCAACGTCCTGACTTTC
V: TRBV6-1; length: 17; size: .; D: TRBD1; J: TRBJ2-3; CDR3: CASSEPLPGGPTDTQYF; DNA: TGTGCCAGCAGTGAACCACTTCCAGGGGGCCCCACAGATACGCAGTATTTT
V: TRBV5-6; length: 16; size: .; D: TRBD2; J: TRBJ2-2; CDR3: CASSLRREGDPGELFF; DNA: TGTGCCAGCAGCTTGCGACGGGAGGGCGACCCCGGGGAGCTGTTTTTT
V: TRBV19; length: 14; size: .; D: TRBD1; J: TRBJ2-7; CDR3: CASSIGTVSYEQYF; DNA: TGTGCCAGTAGTATTGGGACAGTCTCCTACGAGCAGTACTTC
V: TRBV10-3; length: 14; size: .; D: TRBD2; J: TRBJ2-3; CDR3: CAISGSGTTDTQYF; DNA: TGTGCCATCAGCGGAAGCGGGACCACAGATACGCAGTATTTT
V: TRBV5-8; length: 14; size: .; D: .; J: TRBJ1-2; CDR3: CASSSGRLGVGYTF; DNA: TGTGCCAGCAGCTCCGGGCGGTTAGGGGTAGGCTACACCTTC
V: TRBV25-1; length: 14; size: .; D: TRBD2; J: TRBJ2-5; CDR3: CASSAGGLRETQYF; DNA: TGTGCCAGCAGTGCGGGGGGACTCAGAGAGACCCAGTACTTC
V: TRBV19; length: 14; size: .; D: .; J: TRBJ2-2; CDR3: CASRAGRSTGELFF; DNA: TGTGCCAGTAGGGCGGGGAGGAGTACCGGGGAGCTGTTTTTT
V: TRBV7-8; length: 16; size: .; D: .; J: TRBJ2-3; CDR3: CASSLYRIGITDTQYF; DNA: TGTGCCAGCAGCTTATATCGAATAGGGATCACAGATACGCAGTATTTT
V: TRBV6-5; length: 15; size: .; D: .; J: TRBJ2-2; CDR3: CASSQPSLTPGELFF; DNA: TGTGCCAGCAGCCAACCGTCCCTTACCCCGGGGGAGCTGTTTTTT
V: TRBV10-3; length: 14; size: .; D: .; J: TRBJ1-2; CDR3: CAIGQTGGFYGYTF; DNA: TGTGCCATCGGCCAGACAGGTGGATTCTATGGCTACACCTTC
V: TRBV7-2; length: 14; size: .; D: TRBD1; J: TRBJ2-2; CDR3: CASSPTGGTGELFF; DNA: TGTGCCAGCAGCCCTACAGGGGGGACCGGGGAGCTGTTTTTT
V: TRBV19; length: 16; size: .; D: .; J: TRBJ2-2; CDR3: CASSTQGFVNTGELFF; DNA: TGTGCCAGTAGTACACAGGGCTTCGTGAACACCGGGGAGCTGTTTTTT
V: TRBV19; length: 13; size: .; D: .; J: TRBJ2-1; CDR3: CASKLSGYNEQFF; DNA: TGTGCCAGTAAGTTGAGCGGATACAATGAGCAGTTCTTC
V: TRBV7-3; length: 16; size: .; D: TRBD2; J: TRBJ2-3; CDR3: CASSLTGGSGRPPQYF; DNA: TGTGCCAGCAGCTTAACGGGCGGTAGCGGGAGGCCGCCGCAGTATTTT
V: TRBV14; length: 15; size: .; D: TRBD2; J: TRBJ2-1; CDR3: CASSLVSGVNNEQFF; DNA: TGTGCCAGCAGCCTGGTAAGCGGGGTGAACAATGAGCAGTTCTTC
V: TRBV2; length: 15; size: .; D: .; J: TRBJ1-5; CDR3: CASSEVAPQYQPQHF; DNA: TGTGCCAGCAGTGAAGTGGCGCCCCAATATCAGCCCCAGCATTTT
V: TRBV5-1; length: 15; size: .; D: TRBD2; J: TRBJ2-1; CDR3: CASSAGTSGSDEQFF; DNA: TGCGCCAGCAGCGCCGGGACTAGCGGGAGCGATGAGCAGTTCTTC
V: TRBV11-1; length: 12; size: .; D: .; J: TRBJ2-5; CDR3: CASSPSRETQYF; DNA: TGTGCCAGCAGCCCCTCCCGGGAGACCCAGTACTTC
V: TRBV19; length: 15; size: .; D: TRBD1; J: TRBJ2-7; CDR3: CASSSPTGGSYEQYF; DNA: TGTGCCAGTAGTAGCCCGACAGGGGGGTCCTACGAGCAGTACTTC
V: TRBV29-1; length: 13; size: .; D: .; J: TRBJ2-1; CDR3: CSVAGRVANEQFF; DNA: TGCAGCGTGGCCGGCAGGGTGGCCAATGAGCAGTTCTTC
V: TRBV6-1; length: 13; size: once; D: .; J: TRBJ2-7; CDR3: CASNLGLAYEQYF; DNA: TGTGCCAGCAACCTCGGACTCGCCTACGAGCAGTACTTC
V: TRBV19; length: 14; size: once; D: TRBD1; J: TRBJ2-7; CDR3: CASSVRGRRYEQYF; DNA: TGTGCCAGTAGTGTCAGGGGGCGCAGGTACGAGCAGTACTTC
V: TRBV7-9; length: 14; size: .; D: TRBD1; J: TRBJ2-1; CDR3: CASSPRDRVFEQFF; DNA: TGTGCCAGCAGCCCCAGGGACAGGGTTTTTGAGCAGTTCTTC
V: TRBV27; length: 17; size: .; D: .; J: TRBJ2-7; CDR3: CASSHYATTGTLYEQYF; DNA: TGTGCCAGCAGTCATTACGCGACCACCGGGACACTCTACGAGCAGTACTTC
V: TRBV2; length: 14; size: .; D: .; J: TRBJ2-2; CDR3: CASKVEKVAGELFF; DNA: TGTGCCAGCAAGGTGGAGAAGGTCGCCGGGGAGCTGTTTTTT
V: TRBV5-5; length: 16; size: .; D: TRBD2; J: TRBJ2-1; CDR3: CASSLELAGGYNEQFF; DNA: TGTGCCAGCAGCTTGGAACTAGCGGGAGGTTACAATGAGCAGTTCTTC